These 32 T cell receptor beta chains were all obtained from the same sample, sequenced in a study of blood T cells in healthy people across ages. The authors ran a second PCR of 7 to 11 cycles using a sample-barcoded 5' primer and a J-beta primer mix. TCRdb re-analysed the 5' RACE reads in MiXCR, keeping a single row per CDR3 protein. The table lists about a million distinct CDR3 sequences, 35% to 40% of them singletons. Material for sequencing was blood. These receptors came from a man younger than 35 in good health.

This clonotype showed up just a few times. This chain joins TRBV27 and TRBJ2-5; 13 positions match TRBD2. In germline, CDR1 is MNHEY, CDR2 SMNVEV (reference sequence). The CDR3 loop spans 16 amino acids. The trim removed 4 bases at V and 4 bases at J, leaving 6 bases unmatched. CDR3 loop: CASSSQLAGGLETQYF. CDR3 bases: TGTGCCAGCAGTTCGCAACTAGCGGGGGGGCTAGAGACCCAGTACTTC.

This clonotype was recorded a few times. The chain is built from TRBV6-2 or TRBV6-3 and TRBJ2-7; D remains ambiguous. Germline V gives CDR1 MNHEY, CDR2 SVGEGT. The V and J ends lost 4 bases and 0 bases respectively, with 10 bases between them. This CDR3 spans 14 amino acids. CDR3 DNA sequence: TGTGCCAGCAGTTCGGGCGGCACCTCCTACGAGCAGTACTTC. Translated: CASSSGGTSYEQYF.

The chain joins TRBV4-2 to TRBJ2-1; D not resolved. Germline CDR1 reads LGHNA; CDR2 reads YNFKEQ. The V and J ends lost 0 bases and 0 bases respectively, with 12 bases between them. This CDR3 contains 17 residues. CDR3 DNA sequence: TGTGCCAGCAGCCAAGATCCTGGGATTAGCTCCTACAATGAGCAGTTCTTC. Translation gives CASSQDPGISSYNEQFF.

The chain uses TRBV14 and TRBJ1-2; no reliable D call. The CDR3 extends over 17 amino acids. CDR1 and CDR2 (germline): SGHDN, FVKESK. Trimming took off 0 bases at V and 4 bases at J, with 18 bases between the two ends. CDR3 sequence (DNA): TGTGCCAGCAGCCAAGAATTATTAGGAGGGCTGACCTATGGCTACACCTTC. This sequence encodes CASSQELLGGLTYGYTF.

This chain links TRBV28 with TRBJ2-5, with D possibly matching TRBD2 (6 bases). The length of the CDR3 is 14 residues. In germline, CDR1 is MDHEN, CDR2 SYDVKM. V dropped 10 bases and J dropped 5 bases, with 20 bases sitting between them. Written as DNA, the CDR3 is TGTGCCACCTTTGCTGGAGGGGCGTATGAGACCCAGTACTTC. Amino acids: CATFAGGAYETQYF.

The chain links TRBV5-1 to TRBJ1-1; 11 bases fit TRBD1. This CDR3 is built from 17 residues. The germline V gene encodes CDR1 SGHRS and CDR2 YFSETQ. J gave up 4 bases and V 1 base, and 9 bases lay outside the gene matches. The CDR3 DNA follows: TGCGCCAGCAGCTTGTGGGGACAGGGGGAGTTGGGCACTGAAGCTTTCTTT. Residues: CASSLWGQGELGTEAFF.

CDR3 loop: CASKRGLQPQHF. As DNA, the CDR3 is TGTGCCAGCAAACGGGGGTTGCAGCCCCAGCATTTT. This chain connects TRBV6-2 or TRBV6-3 to TRBJ1-5; perhaps TRBD1 as D (5 bases). Germline lookup yields CDR1 MNHEY and CDR2 SVGEGT. The CDR3 loop spans 12 amino acids. Deletions cut 7 bases from V and 7 bases from J, with 11 bases between.

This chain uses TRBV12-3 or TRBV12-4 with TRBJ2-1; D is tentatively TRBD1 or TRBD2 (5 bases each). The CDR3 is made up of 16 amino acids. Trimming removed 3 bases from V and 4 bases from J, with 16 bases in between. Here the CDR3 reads CASSLGETALYNEQFF. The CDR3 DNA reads TGTGCCAGCAGTTTGGGGGAGACGGCACTTTACAATGAGCAGTTCTTC.

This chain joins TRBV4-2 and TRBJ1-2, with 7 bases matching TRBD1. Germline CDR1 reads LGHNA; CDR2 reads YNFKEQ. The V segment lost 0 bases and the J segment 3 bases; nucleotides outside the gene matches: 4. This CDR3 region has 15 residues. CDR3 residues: CASSQEGQYYYGYTF. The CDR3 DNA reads TGTGCCAGCAGCCAAGAGGGACAGTACTACTATGGCTACACCTTC.

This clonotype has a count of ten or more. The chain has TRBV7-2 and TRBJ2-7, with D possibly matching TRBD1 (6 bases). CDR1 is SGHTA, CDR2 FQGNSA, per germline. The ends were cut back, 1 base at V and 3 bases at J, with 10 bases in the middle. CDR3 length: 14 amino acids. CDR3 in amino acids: CASSLGQADYEQYF. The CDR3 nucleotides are TGTGCCAGCAGCTTAGGACAGGCGGACTACGAGCAGTACTTC. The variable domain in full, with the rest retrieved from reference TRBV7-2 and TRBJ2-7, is GAGVSQSPSNKVTEKGKDVELRCDPISGHTALYWYRQSLGQGLEFLIYFQGNSAPDKSGLPSDRFSAERTGGSVSTLTIQRTQQEDSAVYLCASSLGQADYEQYFGPGTRLTVT.

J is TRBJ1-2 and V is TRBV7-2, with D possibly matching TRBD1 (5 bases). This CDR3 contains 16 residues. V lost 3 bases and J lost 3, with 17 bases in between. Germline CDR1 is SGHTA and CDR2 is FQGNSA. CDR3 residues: CASSFGQWYFDYGYTF. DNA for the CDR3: TGTGCCAGCAGCTTCGGACAATGGTATTTTGACTATGGCTACACCTTC.

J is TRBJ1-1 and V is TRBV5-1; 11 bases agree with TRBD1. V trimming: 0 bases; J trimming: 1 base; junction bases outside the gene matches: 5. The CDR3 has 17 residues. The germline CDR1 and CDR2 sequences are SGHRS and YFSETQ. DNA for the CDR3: TGCGCCAGCAGCTTGGAGGGACAGGGGGGAAAGAACACTGAAGCTTTCTTT. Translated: CASSLEGQGGKNTEAFF.

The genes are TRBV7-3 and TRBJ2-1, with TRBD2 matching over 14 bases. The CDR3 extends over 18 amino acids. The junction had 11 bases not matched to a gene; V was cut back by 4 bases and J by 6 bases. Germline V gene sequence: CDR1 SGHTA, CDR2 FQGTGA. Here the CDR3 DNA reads TGTGCCAGCAGCTCCTCCGGGACTAGCGGGGGCTATTTCAATGAGCAGTTCTTC. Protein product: CASSSSGTSGGYFNEQFF.

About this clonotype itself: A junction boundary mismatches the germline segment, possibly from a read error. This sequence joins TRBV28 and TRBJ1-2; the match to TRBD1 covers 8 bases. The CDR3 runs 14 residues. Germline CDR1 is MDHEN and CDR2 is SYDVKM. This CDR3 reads CANSSTDREDGYTF. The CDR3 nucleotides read TGTGCCAACAGTTCCACGGACAGGGAAGATGGCTACACCTTC.

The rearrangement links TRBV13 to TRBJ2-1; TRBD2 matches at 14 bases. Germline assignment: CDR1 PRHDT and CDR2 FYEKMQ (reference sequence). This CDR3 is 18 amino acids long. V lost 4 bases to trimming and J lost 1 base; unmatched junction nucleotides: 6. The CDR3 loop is CASSSRLAGGRSYNEQFF. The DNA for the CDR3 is TGTGCCAGCAGCTCCCGACTAGCGGGGGGGCGATCCTACAATGAGCAGTTCTTC.

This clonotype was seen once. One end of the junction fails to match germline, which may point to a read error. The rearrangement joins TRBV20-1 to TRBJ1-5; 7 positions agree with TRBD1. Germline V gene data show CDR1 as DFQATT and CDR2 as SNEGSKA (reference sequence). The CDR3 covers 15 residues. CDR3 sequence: CSARPDRVSNHPQHF. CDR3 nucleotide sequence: TGCAGTGCTAGACCTGACAGGGTTAGCAATCACCCCCAGCATTTT.

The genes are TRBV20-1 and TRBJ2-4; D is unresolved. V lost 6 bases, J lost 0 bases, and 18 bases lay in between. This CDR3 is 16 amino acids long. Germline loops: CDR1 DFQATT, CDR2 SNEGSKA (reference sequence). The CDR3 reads CSAPSPEVVAKNIQYF. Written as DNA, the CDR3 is TGCAGTGCGCCTTCCCCAGAGGTAGTAGCCAAAAACATTCAGTACTTC.

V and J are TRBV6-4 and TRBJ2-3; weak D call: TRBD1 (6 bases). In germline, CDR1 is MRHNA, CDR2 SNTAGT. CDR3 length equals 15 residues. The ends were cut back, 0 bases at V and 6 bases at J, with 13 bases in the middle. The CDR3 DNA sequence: TGTGCCAGCAGTGACTCGGGGGCAGGTTCGGATACGCAGTATTTT. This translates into CASSDSGAGSDTQYF.

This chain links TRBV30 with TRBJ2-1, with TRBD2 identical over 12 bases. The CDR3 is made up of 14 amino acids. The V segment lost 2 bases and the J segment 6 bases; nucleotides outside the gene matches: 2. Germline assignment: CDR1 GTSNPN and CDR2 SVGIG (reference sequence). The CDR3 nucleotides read TGTGCCTGGAGTCGACTAGCGGGGGTCAATGAGCAGTTCTTC. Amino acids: CAWSRLAGVNEQFF.

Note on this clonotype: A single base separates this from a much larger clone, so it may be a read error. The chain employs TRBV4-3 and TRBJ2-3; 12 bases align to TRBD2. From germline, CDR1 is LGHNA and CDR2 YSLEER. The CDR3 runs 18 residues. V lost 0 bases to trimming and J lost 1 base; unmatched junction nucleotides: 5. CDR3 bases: TGCGCCAGCAGCCAAGACGGGACTAGCGGGTGTGGCACAGATACGCAGTATTTT. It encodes CASSQDGTSGCGTDTQYF.

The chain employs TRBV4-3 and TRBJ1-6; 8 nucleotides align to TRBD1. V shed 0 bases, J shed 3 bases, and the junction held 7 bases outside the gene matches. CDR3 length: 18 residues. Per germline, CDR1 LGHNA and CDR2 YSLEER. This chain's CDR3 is CASSQDPPGGNYNSPLHF. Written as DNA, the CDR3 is TGCGCCAGCAGCCAAGATCCCCCAGGGGGCAACTATAATTCACCCCTCCACTTT.

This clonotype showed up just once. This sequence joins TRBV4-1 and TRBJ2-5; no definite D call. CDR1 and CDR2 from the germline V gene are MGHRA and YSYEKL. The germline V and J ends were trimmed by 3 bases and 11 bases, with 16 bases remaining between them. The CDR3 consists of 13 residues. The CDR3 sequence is CASSQMFGNEQYF. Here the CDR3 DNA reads TGCGCCAGCAGCCAGATGTTCGGCAATGAGCAGTACTTC.

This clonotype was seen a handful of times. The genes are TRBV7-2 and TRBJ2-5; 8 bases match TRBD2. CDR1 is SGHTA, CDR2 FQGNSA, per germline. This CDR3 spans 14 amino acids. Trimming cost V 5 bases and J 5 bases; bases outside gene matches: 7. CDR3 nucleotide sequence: TGTGCCAGCAGCCTTTTAGCGGGGTTGGAGACCCAGTACTTC. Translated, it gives CASSLLAGLETQYF.

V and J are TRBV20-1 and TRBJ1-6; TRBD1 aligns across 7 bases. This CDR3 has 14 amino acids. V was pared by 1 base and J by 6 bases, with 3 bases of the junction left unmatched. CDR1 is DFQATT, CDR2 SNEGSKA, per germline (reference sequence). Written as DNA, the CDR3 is TGCAGTGCTAGAGCACAGGGGTCTAATTCACCCCTCCACTTT. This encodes CSARAQGSNSPLHF.

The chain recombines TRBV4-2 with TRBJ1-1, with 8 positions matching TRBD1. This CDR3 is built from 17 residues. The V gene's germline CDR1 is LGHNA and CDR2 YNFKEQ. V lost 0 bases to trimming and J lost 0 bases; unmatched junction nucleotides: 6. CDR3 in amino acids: CASSQEDRVRLNTEAFF. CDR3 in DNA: TGTGCCAGCAGCCAAGAGGACAGGGTACGACTGAACACTGAAGCTTTCTTT.

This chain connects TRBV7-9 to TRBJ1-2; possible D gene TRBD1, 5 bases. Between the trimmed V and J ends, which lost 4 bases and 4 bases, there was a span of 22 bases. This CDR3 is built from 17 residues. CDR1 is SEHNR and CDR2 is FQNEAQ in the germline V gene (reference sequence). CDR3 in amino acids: CASSYPGEAFLSYGYTF. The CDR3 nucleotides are TGTGCCAGCAGCTACCCGGGGGAAGCCTTTTTGAGCTATGGCTACACCTTC.

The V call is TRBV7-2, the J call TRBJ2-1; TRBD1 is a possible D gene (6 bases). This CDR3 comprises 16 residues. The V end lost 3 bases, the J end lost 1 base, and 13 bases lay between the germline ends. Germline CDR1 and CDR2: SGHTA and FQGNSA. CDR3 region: CASSFGYRESYNEQFF. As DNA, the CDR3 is TGTGCCAGCAGCTTTGGGTACAGGGAATCCTACAATGAGCAGTTCTTC. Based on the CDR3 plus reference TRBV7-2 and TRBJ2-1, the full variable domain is GAGVSQSPSNKVTEKGKDVELRCDPISGHTALYWYRQSLGQGLEFLIYFQGNSAPDKSGLPSDRFSAERTGGSVSTLTIQRTQQEDSAVYLCASSFGYRESYNEQFFGPGTRLTVL.

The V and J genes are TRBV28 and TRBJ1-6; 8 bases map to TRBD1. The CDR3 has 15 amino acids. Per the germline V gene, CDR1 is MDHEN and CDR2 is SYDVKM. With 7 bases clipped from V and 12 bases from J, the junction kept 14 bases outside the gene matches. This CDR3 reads CASKRPVRGRVPLHF. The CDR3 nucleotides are TGTGCCAGCAAACGACCGGTCAGGGGGCGCGTACCCCTCCACTTT.

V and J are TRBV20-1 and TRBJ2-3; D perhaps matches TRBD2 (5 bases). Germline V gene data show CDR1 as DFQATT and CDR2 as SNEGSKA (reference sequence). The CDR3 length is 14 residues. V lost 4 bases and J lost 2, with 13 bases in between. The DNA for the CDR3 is TGCAGTGCTATTGGGAGCGGTCCCACAGATACGCAGTATTTT. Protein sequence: CSAIGSGPTDTQYF.

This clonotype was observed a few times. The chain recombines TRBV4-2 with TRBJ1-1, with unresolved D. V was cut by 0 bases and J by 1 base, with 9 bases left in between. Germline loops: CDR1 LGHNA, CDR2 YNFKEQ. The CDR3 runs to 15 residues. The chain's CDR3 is CASSQEVVGNTEAFF. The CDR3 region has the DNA TGTGCCAGCAGCCAAGAGGTCGTCGGGAACACTGAAGCTTTCTTT.

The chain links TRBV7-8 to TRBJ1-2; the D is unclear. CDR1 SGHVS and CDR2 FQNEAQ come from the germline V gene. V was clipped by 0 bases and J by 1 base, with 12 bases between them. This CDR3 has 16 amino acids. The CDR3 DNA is TGTGCCAGCAGCTTAGCAAGGTTCGCGGATAACTATGGCTACACCTTC. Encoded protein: CASSLARFADNYGYTF.

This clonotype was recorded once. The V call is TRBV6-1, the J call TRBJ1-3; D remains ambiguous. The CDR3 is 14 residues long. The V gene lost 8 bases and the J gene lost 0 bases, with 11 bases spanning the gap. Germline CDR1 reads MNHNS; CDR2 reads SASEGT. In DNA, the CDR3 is TGTGCCAGCGACACAACGTCCTCTGGAAACACCATATATTTT. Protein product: CASDTTSSGNTIYF.